This T cell receptor beta chain was found in a study of T cell responses to AZD1222 COVID-19 vaccine. Notes on the study in general: Baseline antibody screening turned up just a handful of seropositive AZD1222 recipients.

Per the germline V gene, CDR1 is MGHRA and CDR2 is YSYEKL. The CDR3 has 13 residues. Losses at the gene ends were 3 bases for V and 11 bases for J; bases not matched to a gene: 5. TCRdb's table, derived via immunoSEQ multiplex PCR, lists solely in-frame clones and lacks some. Here the sample spans some 120,000 clones, around nine tenths being singletons. A word on this clone: As yet, its antigen is unknown.

This specimen consisted of peripheral blood, obtained 28 days after the second AZD1222 dose. The chain joins TRBV4-1 to TRBJ1-4, with 8 nucleotides matching TRBD1. The source is an adult who received the AZD1222 COVID-19 vaccine. The CDR3 region has the DNA TGCGCCAGCAGCCAGACAGGGGAGAGCAAACTGTTTTTT. This encodes CASSQTGESKLFF.